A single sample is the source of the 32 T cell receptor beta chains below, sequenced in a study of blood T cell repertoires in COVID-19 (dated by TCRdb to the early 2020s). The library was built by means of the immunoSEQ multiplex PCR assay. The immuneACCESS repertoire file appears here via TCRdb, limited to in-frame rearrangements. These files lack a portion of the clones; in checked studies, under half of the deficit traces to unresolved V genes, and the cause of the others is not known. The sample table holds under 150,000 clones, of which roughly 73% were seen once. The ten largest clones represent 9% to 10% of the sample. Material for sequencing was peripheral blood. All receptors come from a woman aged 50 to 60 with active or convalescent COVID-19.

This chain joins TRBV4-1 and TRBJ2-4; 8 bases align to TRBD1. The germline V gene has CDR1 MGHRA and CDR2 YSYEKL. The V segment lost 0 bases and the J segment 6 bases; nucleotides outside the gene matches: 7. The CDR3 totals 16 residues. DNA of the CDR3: TGCGCCAGCAGCCAAGATTCGGCAGGGGGCGGAAACATTCAGTACTTC. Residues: CASSQDSAGGGNIQYF.

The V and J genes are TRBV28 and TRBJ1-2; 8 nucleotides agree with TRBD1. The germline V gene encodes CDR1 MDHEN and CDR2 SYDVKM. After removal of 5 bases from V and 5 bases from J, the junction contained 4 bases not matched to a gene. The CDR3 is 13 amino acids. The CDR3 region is CASSTGGPYGYTF. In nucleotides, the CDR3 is TGTGCCAGCAGTACAGGGGGTCCTTATGGCTACACCTTC.

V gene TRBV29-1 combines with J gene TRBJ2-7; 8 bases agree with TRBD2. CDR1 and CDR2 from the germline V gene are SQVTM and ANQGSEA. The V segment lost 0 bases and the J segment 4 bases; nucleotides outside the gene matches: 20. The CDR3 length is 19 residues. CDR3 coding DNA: TGCAGCGTTGAAGAATTTTCGCTATCAGCCGGGACTAGAATATACGAGCAGTACTTC. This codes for CSVEEFSLSAGTRIYEQYF.

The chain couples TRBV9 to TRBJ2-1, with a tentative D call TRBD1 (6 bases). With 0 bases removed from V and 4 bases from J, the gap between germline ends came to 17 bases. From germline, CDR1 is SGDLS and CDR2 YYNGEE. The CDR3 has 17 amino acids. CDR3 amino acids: CASSVEPTGIRYNEQFF. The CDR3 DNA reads TGTGCCAGCAGCGTAGAGCCGACAGGAATAAGGTACAATGAGCAGTTCTTC.

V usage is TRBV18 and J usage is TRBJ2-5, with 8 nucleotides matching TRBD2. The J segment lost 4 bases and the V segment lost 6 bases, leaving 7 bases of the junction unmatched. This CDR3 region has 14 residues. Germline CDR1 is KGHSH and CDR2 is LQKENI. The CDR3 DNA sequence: TGTGCCAGCTCCCCCGGACTAGCAGGAGAGACCCAGTACTTC. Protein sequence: CASSPGLAGETQYF.

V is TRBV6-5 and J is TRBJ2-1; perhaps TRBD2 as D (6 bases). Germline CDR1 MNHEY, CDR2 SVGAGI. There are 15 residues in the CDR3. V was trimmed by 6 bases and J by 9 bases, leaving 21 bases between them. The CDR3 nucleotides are TGTGCCAGCAGCGCTACGTTGTTCTCCGGGGGTGAGCAGTTCTTC. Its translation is CASSATLFSGGEQFF.

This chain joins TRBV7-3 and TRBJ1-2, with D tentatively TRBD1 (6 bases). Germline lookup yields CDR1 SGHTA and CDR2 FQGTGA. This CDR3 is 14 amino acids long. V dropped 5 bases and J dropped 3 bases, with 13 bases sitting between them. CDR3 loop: CASSRKGHHYGYTF. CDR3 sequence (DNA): TGTGCCAGCAGCCGTAAGGGACACCACTATGGCTACACCTTC.

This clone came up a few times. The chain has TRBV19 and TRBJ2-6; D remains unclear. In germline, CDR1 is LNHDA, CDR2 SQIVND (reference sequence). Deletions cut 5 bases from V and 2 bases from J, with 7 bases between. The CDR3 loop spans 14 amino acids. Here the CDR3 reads CASSRVAGANVLTF. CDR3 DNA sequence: TGTGCCAGTAGTCGGGTTGCTGGGGCCAACGTCCTGACTTTC.

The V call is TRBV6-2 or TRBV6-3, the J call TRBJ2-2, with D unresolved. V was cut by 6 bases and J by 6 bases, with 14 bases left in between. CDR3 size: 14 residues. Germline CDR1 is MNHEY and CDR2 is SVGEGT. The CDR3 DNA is TGTGCCAGCAGCGCAGACACTTTCCCCGGGGAGCTGTTTTTT. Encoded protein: CASSADTFPGELFF.

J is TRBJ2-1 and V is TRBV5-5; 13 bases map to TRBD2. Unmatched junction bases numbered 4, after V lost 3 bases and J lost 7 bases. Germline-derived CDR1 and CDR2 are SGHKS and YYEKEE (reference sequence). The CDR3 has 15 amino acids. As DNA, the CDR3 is TGTGCCAGCAGCTCGGGACTAGCGGGGAAGAATGAGCAGTTCTTC. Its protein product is CASSSGLAGKNEQFF.

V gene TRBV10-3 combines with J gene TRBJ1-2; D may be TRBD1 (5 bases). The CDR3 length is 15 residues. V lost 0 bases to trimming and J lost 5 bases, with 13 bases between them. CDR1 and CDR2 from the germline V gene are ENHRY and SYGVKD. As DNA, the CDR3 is TGTGCCATCAGTGAGTCGACTTGGGGGGGGTATGGCTACACCTTC. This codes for CAISESTWGGYGYTF.

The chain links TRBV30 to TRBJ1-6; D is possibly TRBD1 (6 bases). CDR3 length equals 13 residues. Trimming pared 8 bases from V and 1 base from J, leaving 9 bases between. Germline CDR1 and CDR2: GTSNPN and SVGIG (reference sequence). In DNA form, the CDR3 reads TGTGCCGGGGGGACATCCTATAATTCACCCCTCCACTTT. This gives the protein CAGGTSYNSPLHF.

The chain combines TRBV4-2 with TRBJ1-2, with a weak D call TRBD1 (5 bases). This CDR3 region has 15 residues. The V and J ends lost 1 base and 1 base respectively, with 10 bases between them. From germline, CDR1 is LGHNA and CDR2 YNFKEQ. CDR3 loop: CASSQVVGHNYGYTF. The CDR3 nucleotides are TGTGCCAGCAGCCAAGTCGTCGGACATAACTATGGCTACACCTTC.

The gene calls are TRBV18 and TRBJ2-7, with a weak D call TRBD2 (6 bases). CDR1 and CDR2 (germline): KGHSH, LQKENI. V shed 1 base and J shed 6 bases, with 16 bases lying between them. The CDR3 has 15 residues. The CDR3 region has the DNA TGTGCCAGCTCACCACGTGCTAGCGATTTCTCCGAGCAGTACTTC. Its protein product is CASSPRASDFSEQYF.

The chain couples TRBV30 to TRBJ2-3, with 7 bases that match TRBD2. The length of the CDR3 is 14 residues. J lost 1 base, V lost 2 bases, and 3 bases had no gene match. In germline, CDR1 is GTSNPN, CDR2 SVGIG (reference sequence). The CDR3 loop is CAWSRTRGTDTQYF. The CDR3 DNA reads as TGTGCCTGGAGTCGGACTAGGGGCACAGATACGCAGTATTTT.

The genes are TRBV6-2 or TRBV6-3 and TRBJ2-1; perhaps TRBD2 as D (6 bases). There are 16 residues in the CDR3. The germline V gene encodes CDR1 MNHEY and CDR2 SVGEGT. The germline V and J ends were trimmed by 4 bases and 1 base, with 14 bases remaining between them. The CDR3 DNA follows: TGTGCCAGCAGTTCCCCGACTAGTTCGTCCTACAATGAGCAGTTCTTC. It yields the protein CASSSPTSSSYNEQFF.

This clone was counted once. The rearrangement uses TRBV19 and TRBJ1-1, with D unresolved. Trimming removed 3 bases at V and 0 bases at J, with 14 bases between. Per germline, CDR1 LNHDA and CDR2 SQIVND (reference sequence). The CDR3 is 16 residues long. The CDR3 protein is CASSMEGAALNTEAFF. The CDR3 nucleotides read TGTGCCAGTAGTATGGAGGGAGCCGCGTTGAACACTGAAGCTTTCTTT.

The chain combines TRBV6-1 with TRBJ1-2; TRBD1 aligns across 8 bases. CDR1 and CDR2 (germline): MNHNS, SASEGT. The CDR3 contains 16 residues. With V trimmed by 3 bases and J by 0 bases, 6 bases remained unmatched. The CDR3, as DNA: TGTGCCAGCAGTGACCAGGGGGCCTATCCTAACTATGGCTACACCTTC. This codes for CASSDQGAYPNYGYTF.

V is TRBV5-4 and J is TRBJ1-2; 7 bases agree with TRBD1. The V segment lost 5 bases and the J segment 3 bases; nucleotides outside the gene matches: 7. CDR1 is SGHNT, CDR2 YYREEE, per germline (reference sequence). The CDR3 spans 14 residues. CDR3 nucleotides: TGTGCCAGCAGTCGAACTCAGGGGGACTATGGCTACACCTTC. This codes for CASSRTQGDYGYTF.

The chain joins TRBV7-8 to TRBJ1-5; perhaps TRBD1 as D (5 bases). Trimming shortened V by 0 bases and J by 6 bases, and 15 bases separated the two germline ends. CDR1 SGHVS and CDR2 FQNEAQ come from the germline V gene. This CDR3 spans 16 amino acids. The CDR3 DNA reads TGTGCCAGCAGCTTAGCCATAGGGGAAGGGGCTCAGCCCCAGCATTTT. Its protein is CASSLAIGEGAQPQHF.

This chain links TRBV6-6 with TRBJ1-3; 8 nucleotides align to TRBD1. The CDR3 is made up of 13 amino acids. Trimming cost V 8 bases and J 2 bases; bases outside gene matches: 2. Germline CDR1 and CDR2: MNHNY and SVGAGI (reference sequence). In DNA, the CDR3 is TGTGCCAGCTACAGGGGGACTGGAAACACCATATATTTT. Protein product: CASYRGTGNTIYF.

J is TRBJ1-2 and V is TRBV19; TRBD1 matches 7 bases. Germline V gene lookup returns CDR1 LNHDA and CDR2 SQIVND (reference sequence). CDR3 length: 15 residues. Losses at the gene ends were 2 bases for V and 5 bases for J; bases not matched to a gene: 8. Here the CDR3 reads CASSISGRGRYGYTF. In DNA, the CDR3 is TGTGCCAGTAGTATATCTGGCAGGGGGAGGTATGGCTACACCTTC.

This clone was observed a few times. The CDR3 is CASSLQVLDGYTF. CDR3 sequence (DNA): TGTGCCAGCAGTTTGCAGGTCCTTGATGGCTACACCTTC. J is TRBJ1-2 and V is TRBV28; D is ambiguous. V lost 3 bases and J lost 6, with 11 bases in between. The CDR3 consists of 13 residues. CDR1 and CDR2 from the germline V gene are MDHEN and SYDVKM.

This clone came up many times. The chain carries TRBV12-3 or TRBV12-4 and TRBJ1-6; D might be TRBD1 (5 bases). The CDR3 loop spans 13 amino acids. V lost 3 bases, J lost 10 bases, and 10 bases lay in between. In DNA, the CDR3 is TGTGCCAGCAGTTTGGCGGGGCCCTCACCCCTCCACTTT. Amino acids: CASSLAGPSPLHF.

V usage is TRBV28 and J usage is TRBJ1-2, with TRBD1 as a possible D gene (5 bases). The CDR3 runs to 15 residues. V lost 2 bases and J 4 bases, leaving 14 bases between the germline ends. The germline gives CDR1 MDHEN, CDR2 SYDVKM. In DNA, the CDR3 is TGTGCCAGCAGTTTAACGAGACAGACTGCCTATGGCTACACCTTC. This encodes CASSLTRQTAYGYTF.

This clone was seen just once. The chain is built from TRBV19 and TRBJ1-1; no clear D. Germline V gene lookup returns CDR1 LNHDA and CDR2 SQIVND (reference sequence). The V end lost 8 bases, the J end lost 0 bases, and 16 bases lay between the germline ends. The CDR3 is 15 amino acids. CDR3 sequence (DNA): TGTGCCAGTCTGCCAGGCGACCGTATGAACACTGAAGCTTTCTTT. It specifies CASLPGDRMNTEAFF.

CDR3 DNA sequence: TGTGCCAGCAGCTTAGGTGGGAGGGTAGATACGCAGTATTTT. Its protein product is CASSLGGRVDTQYF. J is TRBJ2-3 and V is TRBV7-3, with 7 bases identical to TRBD2. J gave up 5 bases and V 2 bases, and 4 bases lay outside the gene matches. The germline V gene encodes CDR1 SGHTA and CDR2 FQGTGA. The CDR3 covers 14 residues.

The CDR3 loop reads CATSRGPDTQYF. In DNA form, the CDR3 reads TGTGCCACCAGTCGAGGGCCAGATACGCAGTATTTT. V and J are TRBV24-1 and TRBJ2-3; maybe TRBD2 (5 bases). This CDR3 region has 12 residues. Germline CDR1 and CDR2: KGHDR and SFDVKD. Trimming stripped 6 bases from V and 4 bases from J, with 7 bases between.

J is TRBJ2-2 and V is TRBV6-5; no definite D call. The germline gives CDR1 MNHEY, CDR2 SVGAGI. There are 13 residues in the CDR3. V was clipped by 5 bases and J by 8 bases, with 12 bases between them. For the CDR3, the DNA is TGTGCCAGCAGTCCCTTAGTGAGGGGGGAGCTGTTTTTT. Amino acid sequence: CASSPLVRGELFF.

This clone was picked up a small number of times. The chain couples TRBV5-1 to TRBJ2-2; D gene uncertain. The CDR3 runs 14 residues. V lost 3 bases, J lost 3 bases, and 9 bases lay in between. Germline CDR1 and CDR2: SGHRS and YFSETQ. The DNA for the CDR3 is TGCGCCAGCAGCTGGGCCCCGGACACCGGGGAGCTGTTTTTT. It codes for CASSWAPDTGELFF.

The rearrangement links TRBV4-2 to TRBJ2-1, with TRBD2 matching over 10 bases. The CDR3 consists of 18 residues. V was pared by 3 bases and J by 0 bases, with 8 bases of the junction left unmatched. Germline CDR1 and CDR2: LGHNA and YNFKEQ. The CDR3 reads CASSQALAGEPSYNEQFF. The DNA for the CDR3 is TGTGCCAGCAGCCAGGCCCTAGCGGGAGAACCCTCCTACAATGAGCAGTTCTTC.

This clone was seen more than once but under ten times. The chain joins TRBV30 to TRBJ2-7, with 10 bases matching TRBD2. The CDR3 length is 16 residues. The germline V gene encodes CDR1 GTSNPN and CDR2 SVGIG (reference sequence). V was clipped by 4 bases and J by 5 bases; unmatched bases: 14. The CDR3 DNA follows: TGTGCCTGGACCCGCTCATCTAGCGGGAGTCTTCACGAGCAGTACTTC. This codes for CAWTRSSSGSLHEQYF. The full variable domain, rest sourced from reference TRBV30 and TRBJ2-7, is SQTIHQWPATLVQPVGSPLSLECTVEGTSNPNLYWYRQAAGRGLQLLFYSVGIGQISSEVPQNLSASRPQDRQFILSSKKLLLSDSGFYLCAWTRSSSGSLHEQYFGPGTRLTVT.